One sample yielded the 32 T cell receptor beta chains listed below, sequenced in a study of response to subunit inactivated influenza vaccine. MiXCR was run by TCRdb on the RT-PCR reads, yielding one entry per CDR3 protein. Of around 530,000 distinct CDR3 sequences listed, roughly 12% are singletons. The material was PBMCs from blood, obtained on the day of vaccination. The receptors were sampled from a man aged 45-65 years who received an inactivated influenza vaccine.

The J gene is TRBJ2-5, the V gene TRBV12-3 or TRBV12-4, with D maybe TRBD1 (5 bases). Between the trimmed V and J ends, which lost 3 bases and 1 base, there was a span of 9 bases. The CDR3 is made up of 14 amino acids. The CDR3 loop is CASSLRQLQETQYF. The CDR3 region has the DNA TGTGCCAGCAGTTTGAGACAGCTCCAAGAGACCCAGTACTTC.

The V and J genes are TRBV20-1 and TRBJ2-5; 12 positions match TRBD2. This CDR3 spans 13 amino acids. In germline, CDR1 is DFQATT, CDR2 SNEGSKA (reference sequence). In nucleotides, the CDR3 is TGCAGCTCGACTAGCGGGAGAGGAGAGACCCAGTACTTC. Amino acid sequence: CSSTSGRGETQYF.

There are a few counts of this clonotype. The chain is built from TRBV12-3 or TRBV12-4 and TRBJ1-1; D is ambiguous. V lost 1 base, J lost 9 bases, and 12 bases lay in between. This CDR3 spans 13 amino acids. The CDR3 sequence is CASSLGSLIQAFF. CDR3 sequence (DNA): TGTGCCAGCAGTTTAGGCTCGTTAATTCAAGCTTTCTTT.

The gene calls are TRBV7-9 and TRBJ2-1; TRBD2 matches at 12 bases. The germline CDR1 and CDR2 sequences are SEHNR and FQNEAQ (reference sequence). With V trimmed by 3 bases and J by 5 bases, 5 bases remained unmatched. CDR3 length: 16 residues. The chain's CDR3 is CASSFGTSGQNNEQFF. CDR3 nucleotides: TGTGCCAGCAGCTTCGGGACTAGCGGGCAGAACAATGAGCAGTTCTTC.

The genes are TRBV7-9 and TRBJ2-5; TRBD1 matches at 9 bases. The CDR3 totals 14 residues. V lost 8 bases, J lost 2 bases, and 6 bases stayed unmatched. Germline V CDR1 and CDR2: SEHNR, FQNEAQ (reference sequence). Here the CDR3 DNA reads TGTGCCAGCCAAGGGACAGGGTTGCAAGAGACCCAGTACTTC. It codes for CASQGTGLQETQYF. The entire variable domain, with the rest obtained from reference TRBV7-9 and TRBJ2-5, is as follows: DTGVSQNPRHKITKRGQNVTFRCDPISEHNRLYWYRQTLGQGPEFLTYFQNEAQLEKSRLLSDRFSAERPKGSFSTLEIQRTEQGDSAMYLCASQGTGLQETQYFGPGTRLLVL.

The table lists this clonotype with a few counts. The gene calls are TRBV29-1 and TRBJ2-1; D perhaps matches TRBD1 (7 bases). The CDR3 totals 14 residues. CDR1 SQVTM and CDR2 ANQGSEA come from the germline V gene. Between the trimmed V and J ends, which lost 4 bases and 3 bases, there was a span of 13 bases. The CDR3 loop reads CSVAQGGFYNEQFF. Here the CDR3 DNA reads TGCAGCGTTGCTCAGGGGGGTTTCTACAATGAGCAGTTCTTC.

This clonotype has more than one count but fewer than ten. CDR3 sequence reads: CASTVDRSGSGANVLTF. CDR3 nucleotide sequence: TGCGCCAGCACCGTGGACAGGTCAGGCTCTGGGGCCAACGTCCTGACTTTC. The chain couples TRBV5-1 to TRBJ2-6; 7 positions match TRBD1. V lost 6 bases and J lost 0; bases outside the gene matches: 9. Germline V lookup: CDR1 SGHRS, CDR2 YFSETQ. The CDR3 totals 17 residues.

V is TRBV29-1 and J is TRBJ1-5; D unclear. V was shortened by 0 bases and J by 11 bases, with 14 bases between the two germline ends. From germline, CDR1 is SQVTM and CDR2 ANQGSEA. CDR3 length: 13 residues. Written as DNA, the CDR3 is TGCAGCGTTGAAGATTTCGAGGGTGGGGCCCAGCATTTT. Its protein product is CSVEDFEGGAQHF.

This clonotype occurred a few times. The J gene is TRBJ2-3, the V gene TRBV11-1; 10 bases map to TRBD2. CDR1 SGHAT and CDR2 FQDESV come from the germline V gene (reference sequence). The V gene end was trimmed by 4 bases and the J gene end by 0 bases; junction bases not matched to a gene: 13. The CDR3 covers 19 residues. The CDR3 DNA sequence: TGTGCCAGCAGCTCCACCATCCGAGCGACTAGCGGGAGCACAGATACGCAGTATTTT. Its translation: CASSSTIRATSGSTDTQYF.

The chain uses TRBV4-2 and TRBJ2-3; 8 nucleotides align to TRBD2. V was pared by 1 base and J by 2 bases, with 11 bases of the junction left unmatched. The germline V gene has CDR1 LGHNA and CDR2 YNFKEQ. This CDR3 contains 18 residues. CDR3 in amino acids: CASSQVGRGGQVTDTQYF. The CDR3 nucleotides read TGTGCCAGCAGCCAAGTCGGGAGGGGGGGCCAAGTCACAGATACGCAGTATTTT.

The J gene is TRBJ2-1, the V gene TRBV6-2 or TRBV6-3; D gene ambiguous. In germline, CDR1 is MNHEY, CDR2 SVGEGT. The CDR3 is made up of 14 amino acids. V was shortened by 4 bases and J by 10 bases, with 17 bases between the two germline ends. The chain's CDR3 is CASSFESLNREQFF. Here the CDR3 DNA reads TGTGCCAGCAGTTTTGAATCCCTTAACAGAGAGCAGTTCTTC.

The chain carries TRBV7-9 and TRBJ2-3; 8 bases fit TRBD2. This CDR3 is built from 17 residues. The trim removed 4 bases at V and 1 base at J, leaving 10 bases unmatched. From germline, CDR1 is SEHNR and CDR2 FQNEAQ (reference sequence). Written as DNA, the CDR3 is TGTGCCAGCAGCTACACCTCCGAGACTAGCGGCACAGATACGCAGTATTTT. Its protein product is CASSYTSETSGTDTQYF.

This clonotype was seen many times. The CDR3 DNA reads as TGTGCCTGGAGTGTATCATTAACGGAGGGCGAGCAGTACTTC. Translating it yields CAWSVSLTEGEQYF. The chain combines TRBV30 with TRBJ2-7, with a tentative D call TRBD2 (6 bases). V dropped 0 bases and J dropped 6 bases, with 15 bases sitting between them. From germline, CDR1 is GTSNPN and CDR2 SVGIG (reference sequence). This CDR3 comprises 14 residues.

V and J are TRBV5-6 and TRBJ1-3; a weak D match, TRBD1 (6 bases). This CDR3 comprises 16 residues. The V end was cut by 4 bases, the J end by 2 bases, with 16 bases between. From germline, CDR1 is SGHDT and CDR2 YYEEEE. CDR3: CASSRTYREAGNTIYF. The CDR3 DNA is TGTGCCAGCAGCAGGACCTACAGGGAGGCTGGAAACACCATATATTTT. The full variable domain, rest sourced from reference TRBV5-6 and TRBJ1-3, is DAGVTQSPTHLIKTRGQQVTLRCSPKSGHDTVSWYQQALGQGPQFIFQYYEEEERQRGNFPDRFSGHQFPNYSSELNVNALLLGDSALYLCASSRTYREAGNTIYFGEGSWLTVV.

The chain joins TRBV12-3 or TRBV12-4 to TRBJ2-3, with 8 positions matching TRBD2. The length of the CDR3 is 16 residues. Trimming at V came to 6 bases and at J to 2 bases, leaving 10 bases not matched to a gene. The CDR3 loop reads CASSPRSGSATDTQYF. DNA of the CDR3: TGTGCCAGCAGCCCGAGAAGCGGGAGTGCCACAGATACGCAGTATTTT.

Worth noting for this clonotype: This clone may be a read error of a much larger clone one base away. The CDR3 loop reads CASSSHRRRTEAFF. The CDR3, as DNA: TGTGCCAGCAGCTCCCATCGCAGGAGGACTGAAGCTTTCTTT. This chain joins TRBV7-2 and TRBJ1-1; D is unclear. The CDR3 sequence is 14 residues long. Germline V gives CDR1 SGHTA, CDR2 FQGNSA. V lost 4 bases, J lost 5 bases, and 14 bases lay in between.

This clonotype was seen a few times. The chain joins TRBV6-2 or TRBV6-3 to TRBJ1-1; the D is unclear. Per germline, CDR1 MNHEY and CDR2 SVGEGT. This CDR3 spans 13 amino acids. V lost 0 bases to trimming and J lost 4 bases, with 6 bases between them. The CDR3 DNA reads TGTGCCAGCAGTTACTCGATAAGCACTGAAGCTTTCTTT. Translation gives CASSYSISTEAFF.

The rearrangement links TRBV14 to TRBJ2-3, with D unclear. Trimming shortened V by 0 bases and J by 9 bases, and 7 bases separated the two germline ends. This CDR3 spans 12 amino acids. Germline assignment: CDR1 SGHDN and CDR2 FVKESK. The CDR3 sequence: CASSQDRLTQYF. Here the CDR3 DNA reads TGTGCCAGCAGCCAAGATCGGTTAACGCAGTATTTT.

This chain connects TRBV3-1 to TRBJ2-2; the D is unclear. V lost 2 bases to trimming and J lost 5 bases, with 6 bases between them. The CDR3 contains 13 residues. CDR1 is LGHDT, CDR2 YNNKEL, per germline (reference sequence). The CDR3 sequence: CASSQNPTGELFF. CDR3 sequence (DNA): TGTGCCAGCAGCCAAAACCCGACCGGGGAGCTGTTTTTT.

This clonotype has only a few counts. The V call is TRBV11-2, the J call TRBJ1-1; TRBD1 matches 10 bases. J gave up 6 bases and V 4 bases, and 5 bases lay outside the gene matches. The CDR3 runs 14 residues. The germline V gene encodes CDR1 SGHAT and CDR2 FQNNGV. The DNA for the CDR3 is TGTGCCAGCAGCTCTGGGGGGACAGGGGCTGAAGCTTTCTTT. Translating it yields CASSSGGTGAEAFF.

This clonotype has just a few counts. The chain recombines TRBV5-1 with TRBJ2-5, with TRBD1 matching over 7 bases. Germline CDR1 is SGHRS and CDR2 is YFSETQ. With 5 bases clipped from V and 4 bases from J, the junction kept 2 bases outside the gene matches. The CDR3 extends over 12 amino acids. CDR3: CASRSGGETQYF. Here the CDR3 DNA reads TGCGCCAGCAGGTCAGGGGGAGAGACCCAGTACTTC.

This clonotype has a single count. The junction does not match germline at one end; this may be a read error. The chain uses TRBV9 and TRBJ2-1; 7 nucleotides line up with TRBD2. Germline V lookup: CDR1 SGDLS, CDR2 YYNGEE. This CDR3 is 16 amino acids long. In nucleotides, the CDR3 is TGTGCCAGCAGCGTGGGGGGAGGGGTTTCCTACAATGAGAAGTTCTTC. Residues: CASSVGGGVSYNEKFF.

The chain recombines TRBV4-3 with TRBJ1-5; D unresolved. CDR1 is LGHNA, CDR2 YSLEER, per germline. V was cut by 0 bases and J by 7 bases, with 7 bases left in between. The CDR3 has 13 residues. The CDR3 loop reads CASSQDSGQPQHF. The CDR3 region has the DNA TGCGCCAGCAGCCAAGACAGCGGACAGCCCCAGCATTTT.

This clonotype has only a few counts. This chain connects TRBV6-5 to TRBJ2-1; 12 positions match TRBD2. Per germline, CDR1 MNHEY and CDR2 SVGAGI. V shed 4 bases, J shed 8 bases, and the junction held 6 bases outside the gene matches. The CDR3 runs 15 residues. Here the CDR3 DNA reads TGTGCCAGCAGTTTCACTAGCGGGAGGACCCATGAGCAGTTCTTC. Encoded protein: CASSFTSGRTHEQFF.

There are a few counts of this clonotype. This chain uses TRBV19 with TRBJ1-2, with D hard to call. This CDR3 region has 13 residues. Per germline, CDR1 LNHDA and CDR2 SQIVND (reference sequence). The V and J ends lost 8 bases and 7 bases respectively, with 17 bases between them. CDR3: CASAGLRKGGYTF. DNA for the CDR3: TGTGCCAGTGCCGGTCTTCGCAAGGGTGGCTACACCTTC.

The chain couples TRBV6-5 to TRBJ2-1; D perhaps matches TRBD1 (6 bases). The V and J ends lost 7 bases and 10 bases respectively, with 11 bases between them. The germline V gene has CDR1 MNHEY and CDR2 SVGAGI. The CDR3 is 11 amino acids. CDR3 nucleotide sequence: TGTGCCAGCACTGGACAGACCGAGCAGTTCTTC. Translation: CASTGQTEQFF.

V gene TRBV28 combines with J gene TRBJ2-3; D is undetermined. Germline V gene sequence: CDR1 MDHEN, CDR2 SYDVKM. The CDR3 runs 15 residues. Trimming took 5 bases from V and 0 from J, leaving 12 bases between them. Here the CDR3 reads CASSTAKASTDTQYF. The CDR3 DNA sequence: TGTGCCAGCAGTACAGCGAAGGCTAGCACAGATACGCAGTATTTT.

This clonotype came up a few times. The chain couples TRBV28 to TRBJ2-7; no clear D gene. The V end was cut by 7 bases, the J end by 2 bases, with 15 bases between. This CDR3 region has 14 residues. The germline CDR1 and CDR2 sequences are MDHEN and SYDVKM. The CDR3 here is CASTPPLSTYEQYF. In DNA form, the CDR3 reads TGTGCCAGCACCCCCCCTCTGTCCACCTACGAGCAGTACTTC.

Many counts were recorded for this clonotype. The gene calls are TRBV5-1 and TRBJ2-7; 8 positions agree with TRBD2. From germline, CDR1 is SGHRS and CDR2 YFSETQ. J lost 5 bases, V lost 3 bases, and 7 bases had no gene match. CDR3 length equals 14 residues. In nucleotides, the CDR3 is TGCGCCAGCAGCTCCGGGACTAGGGGCCACGAGCAGTACTTC. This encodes CASSSGTRGHEQYF.

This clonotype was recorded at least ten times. The CDR3 protein is CSVTSGSSYNEQFF. The CDR3 bases are TGCAGCGTTACAAGCGGGAGCTCCTACAATGAGCAGTTCTTC. This chain links TRBV29-1 with TRBJ2-1, with 8 bases matching TRBD2. V dropped 5 bases and J dropped 0; count of bases not matched to a gene: 3. The CDR3 length is 14 residues. Per the germline V gene, CDR1 is SQVTM and CDR2 is ANQGSEA.

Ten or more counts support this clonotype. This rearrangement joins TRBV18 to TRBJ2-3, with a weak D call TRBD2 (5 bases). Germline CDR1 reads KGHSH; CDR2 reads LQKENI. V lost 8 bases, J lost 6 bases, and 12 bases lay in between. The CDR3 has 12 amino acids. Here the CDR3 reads CASSPRGDTQYF. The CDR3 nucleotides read TGTGCCAGCAGTCCTCGGGGTGATACGCAGTATTTT.

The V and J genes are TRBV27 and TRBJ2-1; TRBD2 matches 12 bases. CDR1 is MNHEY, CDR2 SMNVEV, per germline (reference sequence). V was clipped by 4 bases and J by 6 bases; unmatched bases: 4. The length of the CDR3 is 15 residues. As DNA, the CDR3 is TGTGCCAGCAGTTCGGGACTAGCGGGCATCAATGAGCAGTTCTTC. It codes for CASSSGLAGINEQFF.